The 19 T cell receptor beta chains in this list originate from one sample, sequenced in a study of OX40 agonist ivuxolimab in advanced cancers. This table comes from immunoSEQ multiplex PCR, and its TCRdb copy is limited to in-frame clones, with some not included. The sample yields approximately 77,000 clones, more than 90% seen once. Specimen: CD4+ or CD8+ T cells sorted from blood, collected in a trial of the OX40 agonist ivuxolimab. All receptors come from an adult with an advanced solid tumor such as melanoma, head and neck, liver or kidney cancer.

The J gene is TRBJ2-1, the V gene TRBV7-8, with D perhaps TRBD2 (6 bases). V lost 5 bases and J lost 9, with 20 bases in between. CDR1 and CDR2 (germline): SGHVS, FQNEAQ. This CDR3 region has 15 residues. The CDR3 sequence is CASSLTRTTRAEQFF. CDR3 nucleotide sequence: TGTGCCAGCAGCCTGACTAGGACAACAAGGGCTGAGCAGTTCTTC.

The rearrangement joins TRBV19 to TRBJ2-3; D perhaps matches TRBD1 (6 bases). Trimming removed 0 bases at V and 0 bases at J, with 7 bases between. The CDR3 runs 15 residues. Germline loops: CDR1 LNHDA, CDR2 SQIVND (reference sequence). CDR3 nucleotides: TGTGCCAGTAGTATAGAAGGGGGAAGCACAGATACGCAGTATTTT. It yields the protein CASSIEGGSTDTQYF.

The chain combines TRBV6-6 with TRBJ1-5; D unclear. The CDR3 loop spans 14 amino acids. From germline, CDR1 is MNHNY and CDR2 SVGAGI (reference sequence). V was shortened by 7 bases and J by 0 bases, with 10 bases between the two germline ends. For the CDR3, the DNA is TGTGCCAGCACAGGTCAGACTAGCAATCAGCCCCAGCATTTT. It encodes CASTGQTSNQPQHF.

V gene TRBV21-1 combines with J gene TRBJ2-7; the table's D gene call, TRBD1, was not cross checked with the DNA. TRBV21-1 is recorded as a pseudogene. This CDR3 comprises 15 residues. The CDR3 DNA sequence: TGTGCCAGCAGAAGGACAGGGGGCACAACCTACGAGCAGTACTTC. Its translation is CASRRTGGTTYEQYF.

This clone has a handful of counts. V is TRBV9 and J is TRBJ2-1; 9 nucleotides agree with TRBD2. This CDR3 comprises 16 residues. The ends lost 3 bases at V and 1 base at J; junction bases unmatched: 5. CDR1 is SGDLS, CDR2 YYNGEE, per germline. The CDR3 DNA reads TGTGCCAGCAGCGGTAGCGGGAGTCGTTCCTACAATGAGCAGTTCTTC. Translating gives CASSGSGSRSYNEQFF.

V and J are TRBV18 and TRBJ2-1, with TRBD1 matching over 10 bases. The CDR3 spans 16 residues. V shed 6 bases and J 1 base; nucleotides not matched to a gene: 6. CDR1 is KGHSH and CDR2 is LQKENI in the germline V gene. The CDR3 nucleotides are TGTGCCAGCTCTCCCGGGACAGGGGTTTCCTACAATGAGCAGTTCTTC. Encoded protein: CASSPGTGVSYNEQFF.

The chain is built from TRBV6-1 and TRBJ2-5; 8 positions match TRBD1. Germline loops: CDR1 MNHNS, CDR2 SASEGT. The CDR3 sequence is 14 residues long. J gave up 5 bases and V 6 bases, and 8 bases lay outside the gene matches. This CDR3 reads CASRLTGGRETQYF. DNA of the CDR3: TGTGCCAGCAGGCTTACAGGGGGAAGGGAGACCCAGTACTTC.

This clone came up once. The genes are TRBV6-5 and TRBJ2-7, with TRBD2 matching 9 bases. Germline V CDR1 and CDR2: MNHEY, SVGAGI. After removal of 2 bases from V and 5 bases from J, the junction contained 7 bases not matched to a gene. The CDR3 is made up of 15 amino acids. The CDR3 nucleotides read TGTGCCAGCAGTTACAATAGCGGGAGTAGCAACGAGCAGTACTTC. Protein product: CASSYNSGSSNEQYF.

The rearrangement joins TRBV5-1 to TRBJ2-7; 7 bases are shared with TRBD2. From germline, CDR1 is SGHRS and CDR2 YFSETQ. The CDR3 covers 16 residues. Trimming removed 3 bases from V and 2 bases from J; junction bases left unmatched: 11. The chain's CDR3 is CASSSGPSGVTYEQYF. The CDR3 coding sequence is TGCGCCAGCAGCTCAGGGCCTAGCGGAGTAACCTACGAGCAGTACTTC.

The rearrangement joins TRBV5-1 to TRBJ2-5; 7 bases agree with TRBD2. This CDR3 has 13 amino acids. The V segment lost 7 bases and the J segment 3 bases; nucleotides outside the gene matches: 6. From germline, CDR1 is SGHRS and CDR2 YFSETQ. The CDR3 reads CASSLGGEETQYF. The CDR3 DNA follows: TGCGCCAGCTCTTTGGGGGGGGAAGAGACCCAGTACTTC.

J is TRBJ1-4 and V is TRBV5-1; weak D call: TRBD1 (6 bases). The CDR3 consists of 14 residues. V lost 7 bases, J lost 3 bases, and 13 bases lay in between. The germline gives CDR1 SGHRS, CDR2 YFSETQ. DNA of the CDR3: TGCGCCAGCGGCAGGGGTATGGCTAATGAAAAACTGTTTTTT. Translated: CASGRGMANEKLFF.

V usage is TRBV19 and J usage is TRBJ1-1; D perhaps matches TRBD1 (5 bases). CDR1 is LNHDA and CDR2 is SQIVND in the germline V gene (reference sequence). Trimming cost V 5 bases and J 6 bases, with 13 bases left between them. The CDR3 is 13 amino acids. DNA for the CDR3: TGTGCCAGTAGTTTTTCAGGGATGCCTGAAGCTTTCTTT. It codes for CASSFSGMPEAFF.

V and J are TRBV7-2 and TRBJ2-5; TRBD1 matches at 7 bases. This CDR3 comprises 14 residues. Germline V gene data show CDR1 as SGHTA and CDR2 as FQGNSA. V gave up 4 bases and J gave up 3 bases; unmatched junction bases: 5. CDR3 in DNA: TGTGCCAGCAGCTCATACGGGACAGAAGAGACCCAGTACTTC. It translates to CASSSYGTEETQYF.

The chain links TRBV4-3 to TRBJ1-1; D is uncertain. With 3 bases removed from V and 3 bases from J, the gap between germline ends came to 8 bases. This CDR3 region has 13 residues. Germline assignment: CDR1 LGHNA and CDR2 YSLEER. Here the CDR3 reads CASSQAWYTEAFF. Here the CDR3 DNA reads TGCGCCAGCAGCCAGGCGTGGTACACTGAAGCTTTCTTT.

The chain uses TRBV18 and TRBJ2-2; 15 bases line up with TRBD2. J gave up 4 bases and V 3 bases, and 3 bases lay outside the gene matches. The germline CDR1 and CDR2 sequences are KGHSH and LQKENI. The CDR3 consists of 17 residues. This CDR3 is CASSPGLAGGGTGELFF. The CDR3 DNA sequence: TGTGCCAGCTCACCGGGACTAGCGGGAGGCGGCACCGGGGAGCTGTTTTTT. Based on the CDR3 plus reference TRBV18 and TRBJ2-2, the full variable domain is NAGVMQNPRHLVRRRGQEARLRCSPMKGHSHVYWYRQLPEEGLKFMVYLQKENIIDESGMPKERFSAEFPKEGPSILRIQQVVRGDSAAYFCASSPGLAGGGTGELFFGEGSRLTVL.

The V gene is TRBV5-1, the J gene TRBJ2-3, with 7 bases fitting TRBD1. From germline, CDR1 is SGHRS and CDR2 YFSETQ. This CDR3 is 15 amino acids long. Trimming took 5 bases from V and 2 from J; bases not matched to a gene: 8. The chain's CDR3 is CASRLETGLTDTQYF. In DNA, the CDR3 is TGCGCCAGCAGGCTGGAGACAGGGCTCACAGATACGCAGTATTTT.

V gene TRBV18 combines with J gene TRBJ1-3; the match to TRBD1 covers 7 bases. The V gene's germline CDR1 is KGHSH and CDR2 LQKENI. This CDR3 region has 17 residues. V was pared by 0 bases and J by 0 bases, with 5 bases of the junction left unmatched. CDR3 DNA: TGTGCCAGCTCACCACCTTCCGGGGACAGCTCTGGAAACACCATATATTTT. Translation gives CASSPPSGDSSGNTIYF.

The chain joins TRBV5-1 to TRBJ2-2, with TRBD2 as a possible D gene (5 bases). CDR1 is SGHRS, CDR2 YFSETQ, per germline. The V end was cut by 4 bases, the J end by 3 bases, with 13 bases between. The CDR3 is 15 residues long. The CDR3, as DNA: TGCGCCAGCAGCCAAGGAAGCGGAGACACCGGGGAGCTGTTTTTT. Its translation: CASSQGSGDTGELFF.

The chain carries TRBV29-1 and TRBJ2-1, with 10 bases identical to TRBD2. V lost 2 bases, J lost 7 bases, and 8 bases stayed unmatched. The length of the CDR3 is 15 residues. The V gene's germline CDR1 is SQVTM and CDR2 ANQGSEA. DNA of the CDR3: TGCAGCGTTGAACAGGAAGCGGGGGGGTCGAATGAGCAGTTCTTC. This codes for CSVEQEAGGSNEQFF.